The 16 T cell receptor beta chains below come from one sample, sequenced in a study of T cell changes during pregnancy in multiple sclerosis. Measured with immunoSEQ multiplex PCR; TCRdb has only the in-frame clones, and not every one. The table includes 46,000 or so clones, 85% to 95% detected once. The sample was CD8+ T cells from peripheral blood mononuclear cells, taken after pregnancy. The receptors come from a female donor with multiple sclerosis, enrolled in a pregnancy study.

V gene TRBV21-1 combines with J gene TRBJ2-7; the table gives TRBD1 as D, unverified against the DNA. TRBV21-1 is tagged as a pseudogene. This CDR3 has 16 amino acids. DNA for the CDR3: TGTGCCAGCAGCAAAGGGCCCCGGGACAGGGTCCACGAGCAGTACTTC. Translated: CASSKGPRDRVHEQYF.

This rearrangement joins TRBV5-8 to TRBJ2-2, with 8 bases fitting TRBD1. The CDR3 totals 18 residues. Losses at the gene ends were 0 bases for V and 4 bases for J; bases not matched to a gene: 11. The germline CDR1 and CDR2 sequences are SGHTS and YDEGEE. The CDR3 bases are TGTGCCAGCAGCTTGGGGGGACAGGTGCGAATCGGCACCGGGGAGCTGTTTTTT. Amino acids: CASSLGGQVRIGTGELFF.

The chain employs TRBV28 and TRBJ2-1; a weak D match, TRBD2 (6 bases). Between the trimmed V and J ends, which lost 3 bases and 2 bases, there was a span of 11 bases. CDR3 length equals 15 residues. CDR1 is MDHEN and CDR2 is SYDVKM in the germline V gene. CDR3 sequence: CASSFSTSTYNEQFF. In DNA form, the CDR3 reads TGTGCCAGCAGTTTCTCGACTAGTACCTACAATGAGCAGTTCTTC.

The chain recombines TRBV7-9 with TRBJ2-7; 8 positions agree with TRBD1. With 3 bases clipped from V and 4 bases from J, the junction kept 5 bases outside the gene matches. In germline, CDR1 is SEHNR, CDR2 FQNEAQ (reference sequence). CDR3 size: 14 residues. CDR3 in DNA: TGTGCCAGCAGCTTCGACAGGGGTAAATACGAGCAGTACTTC. Residues: CASSFDRGKYEQYF.

The CDR3 loop reads CASSQPLGPVNEQFF. The CDR3 DNA sequence: TGCGCCAGCAGTCAACCGCTCGGTCCCGTCAATGAGCAGTTCTTC. The J gene is TRBJ2-1, the V gene TRBV23-1; the D is unclear. TRBV23-1 is given ORF status, its function remaining uncertain. The CDR3 runs to 15 residues. V lost 2 bases, J lost 6 bases, and 14 bases lay in between.

The V gene is TRBV4-3, the J gene TRBJ2-7; D gene ambiguous. Germline V CDR1 and CDR2: LGHNA, YSLEER. The germline V and J ends were trimmed by 0 bases and 2 bases, with 8 bases remaining between them. The CDR3 length is 14 residues. The CDR3 reads CASSQDRGAYEQYF. The CDR3 DNA reads TGCGCCAGCAGCCAAGATCGTGGAGCCTACGAGCAGTACTTC.

The gene calls are TRBV27 and TRBJ1-3; the match to TRBD1 covers 12 bases. Germline V gene sequence: CDR1 MNHEY, CDR2 SMNVEV (reference sequence). The J segment lost 3 bases and the V segment lost 7 bases, leaving 4 bases of the junction unmatched. The CDR3 loop spans 15 amino acids. CDR3 nucleotide sequence: TGTGCCAGCAAGAGGGACAGGGGGCTTGGAAACACCATATATTTT. As protein: CASKRDRGLGNTIYF.

V is TRBV18 and J is TRBJ2-7; TRBD2 agrees at 15 bases. V trimming: 3 bases; J trimming: 3 bases; junction bases outside the gene matches: 6. CDR1 is KGHSH and CDR2 is LQKENI in the germline V gene. This CDR3 is 17 amino acids long. CDR3 sequence: CASSPPMGLAGGYEQYF. The CDR3 nucleotides are TGTGCCAGCTCACCCCCTATGGGACTAGCGGGAGGCTACGAGCAGTACTTC.

CDR3 region: CASSEAVPDTGELFF. The CDR3 DNA is TGTGCCAGCAGTGAAGCGGTACCGGACACCGGGGAGCTGTTTTTT. The gene calls are TRBV2 and TRBJ2-2; D not resolved. There are 15 residues in the CDR3. Trimming took 0 bases from V and 3 from J, leaving 8 bases between them. The germline CDR1 and CDR2 sequences are SNHLY and FYNNEI.

V is TRBV6-1 and J is TRBJ2-2; 7 nucleotides line up with TRBD2. Trimming cost V 3 bases and J 7 bases; bases outside gene matches: 11. The CDR3 runs 16 residues. Per germline, CDR1 MNHNS and CDR2 SASEGT. The CDR3 loop reads CASSESYWGGNGELFF. The CDR3 nucleotides read TGTGCCAGCAGTGAGAGTTACTGGGGGGGAAACGGGGAGCTGTTTTTT.

The chain combines TRBV9 with TRBJ2-7; perhaps TRBD2 as D (5 bases). The CDR3 has 15 residues. Per the germline V gene, CDR1 is SGDLS and CDR2 is YYNGEE. Trimming took off 3 bases at V and 4 bases at J, with 17 bases between the two ends. The CDR3 coding sequence is TGTGCCAGCAGCGGCGGAGGACCCAGAGGGTACGAGCAGTACTTC. Encoded protein: CASSGGGPRGYEQYF. The entire variable domain, with the rest obtained from reference TRBV9 and TRBJ2-7, is as follows: DSGVTQTPKHLITATGQRVTLRCSPRSGDLSVYWYQQSLDQGLQFLIQYYNGEERAKGNILERFSAQQFPDLHSELNLSSLELGDSALYFCASSGGGPRGYEQYFGPGTRLTVT.

The chain carries TRBV5-1 and TRBJ2-1; D perhaps matches TRBD2 (5 bases). The CDR3 is 14 residues long. V dropped 1 base and J dropped 8 bases, with 13 bases sitting between them. Germline values: CDR1 SGHRS, CDR2 YFSETQ. The DNA for the CDR3 is TGCGCCAGCAGCTTGTTCGGGGAGTCCGATGAGCAGTTCTTC. This gives the protein CASSLFGESDEQFF.

The V call is TRBV15, the J call TRBJ2-7, with 8 bases matching TRBD2. This CDR3 is built from 17 residues. V lost 1 base, J lost 7 bases, and 15 bases stayed unmatched. Germline lookup yields CDR1 LNHNV and CDR2 YYDKDF (reference sequence). The CDR3 DNA reads TGTGCCACCAGCAGAGCCAGCTTTAGCGGGGCGCCTACGGAGCAGTACTTC. It codes for CATSRASFSGAPTEQYF. Drawing the rest from reference TRBV15 and TRBJ2-7, the complete variable domain is DAMVIQNPRYQVTQFGKPVTLSCSQTLNHNVMYWYQQKSSQAPKLLFHYYDKDFNNEADTPDNFQSRRPNTSFCFLDIRSPGLGDTAMYLCATSRASFSGAPTEQYFGPGTRLTVT.

The chain recombines TRBV18 with TRBJ2-2; D ambiguous. The germline CDR1 and CDR2 sequences are KGHSH and LQKENI. There are 16 residues in the CDR3. V lost 1 base and J lost 4, with 13 bases in between. Here the CDR3 DNA reads TGTGCCAGCTCACCACGGGCTCCCCCCCGCACCGGGGAGCTGTTTTTT. It encodes CASSPRAPPRTGELFF.

The chain has TRBV6-1 and TRBJ2-1; weak D call: TRBD2 (5 bases). V lost 6 bases and J lost 2, with 8 bases in between. The CDR3 runs to 13 residues. In germline, CDR1 is MNHNS, CDR2 SASEGT. The chain's CDR3 is CASSSTTYNEQFF. CDR3 bases: TGTGCCAGCAGCTCGACTACCTACAATGAGCAGTTCTTC.

This clone was found once. The rearrangement uses TRBV9 and TRBJ2-3; perhaps TRBD2 as D (5 bases). Germline V CDR1 and CDR2: SGDLS, YYNGEE. The CDR3 loop spans 15 amino acids. Trimming took 2 bases from V and 0 from J, leaving 10 bases between them. This CDR3 is CASSVSGGSTDTQYF. CDR3 nucleotides: TGTGCCAGCAGCGTGAGTGGCGGGAGCACAGATACGCAGTATTTT.